The 10 T cell receptor beta chains in this list originate from one sample, sequenced in a study of a mutant IDH1 vaccine in newly diagnosed glioma. These receptors are not linked to any known antigen. Sequencing used immunoSEQ multiplex PCR; TCRdb keeps in-frame clones, though not all of them. The sample records about 44,000 clones, approximately 89% being singletons. Time point: week 23, last vaccination. Doses consisted of 300 ug of mutant IDH1 20-mer peptide each, paired with topical imiquimod. This sample comprised PBMCs, obtained from a glioma patient whose treatment included an IDH1 peptide vaccine. All receptors come from a man aged 50 to 60 with glioma.

The chain links TRBV5-6 to TRBJ1-1; 9 nucleotides align to TRBD1. Germline V gene lookup returns CDR1 SGHDT and CDR2 YYEEEE. The CDR3 runs 17 residues. Losses at the gene ends were 1 base for V and 0 bases for J; bases not matched to a gene: 7. The CDR3: CASSLSGQGLMNTEAFF. The CDR3 DNA reads TGTGCCAGCAGCTTGTCGGGACAGGGCTTAATGAACACTGAAGCTTTCTTT. The full variable domain, with the rest looked up from reference TRBV5-6 and TRBJ1-1, is DAGVTQSPTHLIKTRGQQVTLRCSPKSGHDTVSWYQQALGQGPQFIFQYYEEEERQRGNFPDRFSGHQFPNYSSELNVNALLLGDSALYLCASSLSGQGLMNTEAFFGQGTRLTVV.

The chain has TRBV2 and TRBJ2-1, with a possible D match to TRBD2 (5 bases). V dropped 6 bases and J dropped 2 bases, with 17 bases sitting between them. Per the germline V gene, CDR1 is SNHLY and CDR2 is FYNNEI. The CDR3 is 16 amino acids. This CDR3 reads CASRLSGIQAYNEQFF. CDR3 coding DNA: TGTGCCAGCAGACTATCCGGGATTCAGGCCTACAATGAGCAGTTCTTC.

The CDR3 nucleotides are TGTGCCAGCAGCTTAGCTCGGGGAGCGGGAGTGGGGGAGACCCAGTACTTC. Translated, it gives CASSLARGAGVGETQYF. The J gene is TRBJ2-5, the V gene TRBV7-9, with 8 positions matching TRBD2. V lost 0 bases to trimming and J lost 5 bases; unmatched junction nucleotides: 11. Per the germline V gene, CDR1 is SEHNR and CDR2 is FQNEAQ (reference sequence). CDR3 length: 17 amino acids.

The gene calls are TRBV6-1 and TRBJ2-2; the D gene is possibly TRBD1 (5 bases). This CDR3 comprises 13 residues. Trimming pared 8 bases from V and 7 bases from J, leaving 14 bases between. Germline loops: CDR1 MNHNS, CDR2 SASEGT. The CDR3 region has the DNA TGTGCCAGCCGTACGACAGATATCGGGGAGCTGTTTTTT. Translated, it gives CASRTTDIGELFF.

The J gene is TRBJ1-2, the V gene TRBV27, with a weak D call TRBD1 (5 bases). V dropped 3 bases and J dropped 4 bases, with 12 bases sitting between them. The CDR3 runs to 14 residues. Per germline, CDR1 MNHEY and CDR2 SMNVEV (reference sequence). In DNA, the CDR3 is TGTGCCAGCAGTTTTTGGCAGGGTAGCTATGGCTACACCTTC. Its translation is CASSFWQGSYGYTF.

The chain has TRBV5-1 and TRBJ1-5, with D unclear. The germline CDR1 and CDR2 sequences are SGHRS and YFSETQ. Deletions cut 0 bases from V and 6 bases from J, with 7 bases between. CDR3 length: 13 residues. In nucleotides, the CDR3 is TGCGCCAGCAGCTTGGATGGGAGTCAGCCCCAGCATTTT. As protein: CASSLDGSQPQHF. The entire variable domain, with the rest obtained from reference TRBV5-1 and TRBJ1-5, is as follows: KAGVTQTPRYLIKTRGQQVTLSCSPISGHRSVSWYQQTPGQGLQFLFEYFSETQRNKGNFPGRFSGRQFSNSRSEMNVSTLELGDSALYLCASSLDGSQPQHFGDGTRLSIL.

The V call is TRBV5-5, the J call TRBJ1-1, with D maybe TRBD1 (6 bases). This CDR3 has 17 residues. V was shortened by 1 base and J by 5 bases, with 21 bases between the two germline ends. Germline V gives CDR1 SGHKS, CDR2 YYEKEE (reference sequence). The CDR3 loop is CASSLFGGAVRGTEAFF. DNA of the CDR3: TGTGCCAGCAGCTTGTTCGGGGGCGCGGTGAGGGGAACTGAAGCTTTCTTT. The full variable domain, rest sourced from reference TRBV5-5 and TRBJ1-1, is DAGVTQSPTHLIKTRGQQVTLRCSPISGHKSVSWYQQVLGQGPQFIFQYYEKEERGRGNFPDRFSARQFPNYSSELNVNALLLGDSALYLCASSLFGGAVRGTEAFFGQGTRLTVV.

The rearrangement joins TRBV27 to TRBJ2-5; 7 bases fit TRBD2. Trimming at V came to 5 bases and at J to 5 bases, leaving 5 bases not matched to a gene. CDR1 is MNHEY, CDR2 SMNVEV, per germline (reference sequence). The CDR3 is 13 residues long. The CDR3 nucleotides are TGTGCCAGCAGTGGGAACGGGGGGGAGACCCAGTACTTC. Translated, it gives CASSGNGGETQYF.

This chain connects TRBV4-3 to TRBJ2-5; D perhaps matches TRBD2 (5 bases). This CDR3 spans 14 amino acids. Trimming cost V 1 base and J 6 bases, with 12 bases left between them. Germline CDR1 reads LGHNA; CDR2 reads YSLEER. The CDR3 is CASSQAGIGQTQYF. The DNA of the CDR3 is TGCGCCAGCAGCCAAGCCGGGATAGGACAGACCCAGTACTTC.

This chain connects TRBV9 to TRBJ1-3, with D unclear. This CDR3 is built from 15 residues. The V end was cut by 2 bases, the J end by 0 bases, with 9 bases between. Germline values: CDR1 SGDLS, CDR2 YYNGEE. The CDR3 loop reads CASSVGPVSGNTIYF. The CDR3 nucleotides read TGTGCCAGCAGCGTCGGACCTGTCTCTGGAAACACCATATATTTT.